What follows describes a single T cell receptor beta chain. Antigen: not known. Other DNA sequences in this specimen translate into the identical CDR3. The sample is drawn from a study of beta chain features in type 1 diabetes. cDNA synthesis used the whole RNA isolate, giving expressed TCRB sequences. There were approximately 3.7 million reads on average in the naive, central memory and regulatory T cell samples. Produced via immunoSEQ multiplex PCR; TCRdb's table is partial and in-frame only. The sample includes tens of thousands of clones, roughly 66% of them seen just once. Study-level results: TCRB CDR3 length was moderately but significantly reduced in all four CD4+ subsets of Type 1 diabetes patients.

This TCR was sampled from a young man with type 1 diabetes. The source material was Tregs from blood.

The CDR3 reads CASSPRTGNTEAFF. DNA of the CDR3: TGTGCCAGTAGTCCCCGGACAGGGAACACTGAAGCTTTCTTT. The V call is TRBV19, the J call TRBJ1-1; 7 bases align to TRBD1. J gave up 1 base and V 5 bases, and 4 bases lay outside the gene matches. The germline CDR1 and CDR2 sequences are LNHDA and SQIVND (reference sequence). The CDR3 has 14 amino acids.